This T cell receptor (beta chain) is from a study of blood T cell repertoires in COVID-19. Study information: Sample material is recorded as cDNA or gDNA derived from T cells, B-cell-depleted T cells, or PBMCs.

There are 11 residues in the CDR3. The V and J ends lost 5 bases and 7 bases respectively, with 9 bases between them. Germline CDR1 is SQVTM and CDR2 is ANQGSEA. Clones were sequenced by immunoSEQ multiplex PCR, and TCRdb holds only the in-frame ones, with some missing. This table has about 170,000 clones, 75% to 90% appearing once. This chain uses TRBV29-1 with TRBJ2-1, with D uncertain. The TCR was taken from a woman between 45 and 65 years old who had recovered from COVID-19. Sequenced sample: PBMCs or T cells enriched from blood (not recorded which). CDR3 sequence: CSVTVQNEQFF. For the CDR3, the DNA is TGCAGCGTTACCGTTCAGAATGAGCAGTTCTTC.